Each of the 30 T cell receptor beta chains below was sequenced from the same sample in a study of read filtering for tumor transcriptome and immune sequencing (TCRdb year 2020). The instrument given in TCRdb is Illumina HiSeq 4000. TCR libraries were built from 400 ng RNA with the Immunoverse kit, using molecular barcoded adaptors covering alpha/delta and beta/gamma chains. In TCRdb, the public reads were trimmed at Q25 with fastp and aligned with MiXCR, with productive beta chains retained. Records with the same CDR3 protein are collapsed into one entry carrying the most frequent genes and DNA. The sample data list some 120,000 distinct CDR3 sequences, and under 15% of these were observed just once. Approximately 9.9% of the sample is held by the ten biggest clonotypes. The material sequenced was a population of CD138-negative cells sorted from bone marrow. The cell subset or site label here, explained by the study, means: bone marrow mononuclear cells depleted of CD138+ plasma/myeloma cells by negative magnetic selection. The origin of the receptors is a donor at least 40 years old with multiple myeloma.

This clonotype has ten or more counts. This rearrangement joins TRBV7-3 to TRBJ2-2; 7 bases are shared with TRBD2. Germline V gives CDR1 SGHTA, CDR2 FQGTGA. Trimming at V came to 4 bases and at J to 8 bases, leaving 4 bases not matched to a gene. There are 13 residues in the CDR3. CDR3 loop: CASSSSGYGELFF. CDR3 bases: TGTGCCAGCAGCTCTAGCGGCTATGGGGAGCTGTTTTTT.

On this clonotype: At one end, the junction sequence differs from germline, possibly due to a read error. V and J are TRBV9 and TRBJ2-1; D is undetermined. Germline V gene sequence: CDR1 SGDLS, CDR2 YYNGEE. The CDR3 has 13 amino acids. This chain's CDR3 is CASSVSSYNGQFF. CDR3 coding DNA: TGTGCCAGCAGCGTAAGCTCCTACAATGGGCAGTTCTTC.

The table lists this clonotype with many counts. The rearrangement uses TRBV7-9 and TRBJ2-5, with 7 bases lining up with TRBD1. There are 14 residues in the CDR3. J lost 1 base, V lost 3 bases, and 2 bases had no gene match. Germline CDR1 SEHNR, CDR2 FQNEAQ (reference sequence). The CDR3 DNA reads as TGTGCCAGCAGCTTGAGACAGGGCCAAGAGACCCAGTACTTC. Its translation: CASSLRQGQETQYF.

This clonotype appeared a few times. A read error may account for a junction end that differs from germline. The chain combines TRBV4-1 with TRBJ1-1, with D possibly TRBD1 on 6 matching bases. CDR1 and CDR2 from the germline V gene are MGHRA and YSYEKL. The length of the CDR3 is 15 residues. This CDR3 reads CTSSLDFKGGTEAFF. The CDR3 coding sequence is TGCACCAGCAGCCTTGATTTTAAAGGGGGCACTGAAGCTTTCTTT.

This clonotype has ten or more counts. The rearrangement links TRBV29-1 to TRBJ2-2; D is unclear. The CDR3 spans 14 residues. V lost 1 base, J lost 2 bases, and 8 bases lay in between. CDR1 is SQVTM, CDR2 ANQGSEA, per germline. The CDR3 coding sequence is TGCAGCGTTGAAGTGGGCACTAACACCGGGGAGCTGTTTTTT. Translated, it gives CSVEVGTNTGELFF.

The chain carries TRBV3-1 and TRBJ2-5, with 9 bases aligning to TRBD2. Germline loops: CDR1 LGHDT, CDR2 YNNKEL (reference sequence). With V trimmed by 4 bases and J by 5 bases, 8 bases remained unmatched. The CDR3 consists of 15 residues. The CDR3 DNA reads TGTGCCAGCAGCCGGGTAGCGGGAGCGGTCGAGACCCAGTACTTC. This encodes CASSRVAGAVETQYF.

The chain employs TRBV7-2 and TRBJ2-7, with D possibly being TRBD2 (6 bases). The CDR3 contains 14 residues. Germline lookup yields CDR1 SGHTA and CDR2 FQGNSA. Trimming shortened V by 4 bases and J by 1 base, and 11 bases separated the two germline ends. DNA of the CDR3: TGTGCCAGCAGCTCCTATGGGACTTCCTACGAGCAGTACTTC. Translated, it gives CASSSYGTSYEQYF.

Many counts were recorded for this clonotype. The chain uses TRBV5-1 and TRBJ2-1; 9 bases line up with TRBD2. V was pared by 4 bases and J by 6 bases, with 8 bases of the junction left unmatched. CDR3 size: 15 residues. The germline gives CDR1 SGHRS, CDR2 YFSETQ. The CDR3 protein is CASSAGTSSVNEQFF. The DNA of the CDR3 is TGCGCCAGCAGCGCCGGGACTAGCTCCGTCAATGAGCAGTTCTTC.

This clonotype has ten or more counts. The chain has TRBV5-6 and TRBJ1-1, with D tentatively TRBD1 (5 bases). The CDR3 is 16 residues long. Trimming stripped 0 bases from V and 0 bases from J, with 12 bases between. Looked up from germline, CDR1 is SGHDT and CDR2 is YYEEEE. CDR3: CASSLELDSLNTEAFF. CDR3 DNA sequence: TGTGCCAGCAGCTTGGAACTTGACAGTTTGAACACTGAAGCTTTCTTT. The variable domain in full, with the rest retrieved from reference TRBV5-6 and TRBJ1-1, is DAGVTQSPTHLIKTRGQQVTLRCSPKSGHDTVSWYQQALGQGPQFIFQYYEEEERQRGNFPDRFSGHQFPNYSSELNVNALLLGDSALYLCASSLELDSLNTEAFFGQGTRLTVV.

Many counts were recorded for this clonotype. The V call is TRBV3-1, the J call TRBJ2-2; perhaps TRBD2 as D (5 bases). Germline assignment: CDR1 LGHDT and CDR2 YNNKEL (reference sequence). V lost 1 base, J lost 8 bases, and 17 bases lay in between. The CDR3 contains 16 residues. CDR3 residues: CASSQVGGSRPGELFF. The CDR3 nucleotides are TGTGCCAGCAGCCAAGTCGGTGGGAGTCGGCCTGGGGAGCTGTTTTTT.

This clonotype has a count of ten or more. The chain is built from TRBV18 and TRBJ2-6; TRBD1 might be the D (5 bases). This CDR3 contains 17 residues. Germline CDR1 KGHSH, CDR2 LQKENI. V lost 1 base and J lost 0, with 10 bases in between. CDR3 sequence: CASSPQGFSSGANVLTF. The CDR3 DNA reads TGTGCCAGCTCACCACAGGGGTTTAGCTCTGGGGCCAACGTCCTGACTTTC.

This clonotype was counted only a few times. V and J are TRBV7-9 and TRBJ1-1; 11 bases map to TRBD1. CDR1 is SEHNR, CDR2 FQNEAQ, per germline (reference sequence). The ends lost 10 bases at V and 4 bases at J; junction bases unmatched: 8. The CDR3 extends over 14 amino acids. The CDR3 bases are TGTGCCACCCGGCGGGGGACAGGGGGCACTGAAGCTTTCTTT. Translation gives CATRRGTGGTEAFF. Looking up the rest from reference TRBV7-9 and TRBJ1-1 gives the full variable domain: DTGVSQNPRHKITKRGQNVTFRCDPISEHNRLYWYRQTLGQGPEFLTYFQNEAQLEKSRLLSDRFSAERPKGSFSTLEIQRTEQGDSAMYLCATRRGTGGTEAFFGQGTRLTVV.

This clonotype appeared many times. This chain connects TRBV19 to TRBJ1-1; D is unclear. Trimming pared 2 bases from V and 6 bases from J, leaving 19 bases between. Germline CDR1 and CDR2: LNHDA and SQIVND (reference sequence). The CDR3 loop spans 16 amino acids. CDR3 sequence (DNA): TGTGCCAGTAGTATAAGGTCAGCGGGAACCACTTCTGAAGCTTTCTTT. It specifies CASSIRSAGTTSEAFF.

Turning to this clonotype: A much larger clone differs from this one at a single base, so this may be a read error. The rearrangement links TRBV7-9 to TRBJ2-3; a weak D match, TRBD2 (5 bases). The length of the CDR3 is 13 residues. Germline V gene lookup returns CDR1 SEHNR and CDR2 FQNEAQ (reference sequence). CDR3 protein: CVSSLSAGDTQYF. In DNA form, the CDR3 reads TGTGTCAGCAGCTTAAGTGCGGGAGATACGCAGTATTTT.

This clonotype appeared many times. The chain uses TRBV5-1 and TRBJ1-1, with a possible D match to TRBD1 (5 bases). Trimming took 4 bases from V and 2 from J, leaving 15 bases between them. The CDR3 runs to 15 residues. The germline gives CDR1 SGHRS, CDR2 YFSETQ. This chain's CDR3 is CASSRDGEGNTEAFF. For the CDR3, the DNA is TGCGCCAGCAGCCGGGACGGGGAAGGCAACACTGAAGCTTTCTTT.

This clonotype showed up many times. J is TRBJ2-1 and V is TRBV12-3 or TRBV12-4, with D maybe TRBD1 (5 bases). V was pared by 3 bases and J by 9 bases, with 12 bases between. The CDR3 is 13 amino acids. CDR3: CASSFGQGIEQFF. The CDR3 DNA sequence: TGTGCCAGCAGTTTCGGGCAGGGAATTGAGCAGTTCTTC.

This clonotype has ten or more counts. The chain joins TRBV6-6 to TRBJ2-3, with D perhaps assigned TRBD1 or TRBD2 (5 bases each). This CDR3 comprises 17 residues. Germline V gene lookup returns CDR1 MNHNY and CDR2 SVGAGI (reference sequence). Trimming took 2 bases from V and 2 from J, leaving 17 bases between them. The DNA of the CDR3 is TGTGCCAGCAGTTACCCCTCTCGGGGCAGTGACACAGATACGCAGTATTTT. Translation gives CASSYPSRGSDTDTQYF.

The table lists this clonotype with many counts. The rearrangement uses TRBV5-1 and TRBJ2-1; 7 bases align to TRBD2. Germline values: CDR1 SGHRS, CDR2 YFSETQ. This CDR3 has 16 amino acids. V trimming: 1 base; J trimming: 0 bases; junction bases outside the gene matches: 4. CDR3 DNA: TGCGCCAGCAGCTTGACAGCGGGGCACTCCTACAATGAGCAGTTCTTC. Translation: CASSLTAGHSYNEQFF.

Many counts were recorded for this clonotype. The chain uses TRBV12-3 or TRBV12-4 and TRBJ1-5; the D is unclear. This CDR3 spans 13 amino acids. Trimming took 11 bases from V and 4 from J, leaving 15 bases between them. CDR3 residues: CASAGQPNQPQHF. The CDR3 nucleotides are TGTGCCTCAGCCGGCCAGCCGAATCAGCCCCAGCATTTT.

This clonotype showed up many times. The V and J genes are TRBV20-1 and TRBJ2-1; unclear D gene. The length of the CDR3 is 16 residues. Per germline, CDR1 DFQATT and CDR2 SNEGSKA (reference sequence). V was trimmed by 3 bases and J by 5 bases, leaving 20 bases between them. CDR3 nucleotides: TGCAGTGCTAGTGCCTTGGTGGGGATGAGGAACAATGAGCAGTTCTTC. Protein sequence: CSASALVGMRNNEQFF.

The CDR3: CASSYSGNYEQYF. CDR3 sequence (DNA): TGTGCCAGCAGTTACTCGGGGAACTACGAGCAGTACTTC. This chain joins TRBV6-5 and TRBJ2-7; D not certain. The V gene lost 0 bases and the J gene lost 3 bases, with 6 bases spanning the gap. Germline assignment: CDR1 MNHEY and CDR2 SVGAGI. CDR3 length: 13 amino acids.

This clonotype came up many times. The chain joins TRBV3-1 to TRBJ2-1, with D unclear. V gave up 1 base and J gave up 5 bases, with 6 bases separating them. Germline CDR1 LGHDT, CDR2 YNNKEL (reference sequence). The CDR3 covers 13 residues. The CDR3 here is CASSQVPDNEQFF. The CDR3 nucleotides read TGTGCCAGCAGCCAAGTGCCAGACAATGAGCAGTTCTTC.

This clonotype was detected many times. This rearrangement joins TRBV28 to TRBJ1-1; no clear D gene. The CDR3 sequence is 15 residues long. V lost 1 base, J lost 2 bases, and 11 bases lay in between. CDR1 is MDHEN, CDR2 SYDVKM, per germline. The CDR3 region is CASSLFVYGNTEAFF. Here the CDR3 DNA reads TGTGCCAGCAGTTTATTTGTGTATGGCAACACTGAAGCTTTCTTT.

Worth noting for this clonotype: One base away lies a much larger clone, so this may be a sequencing read error. The chain joins TRBV28 to TRBJ1-5, with a tentative D call TRBD1 (6 bases). CDR3 length: 14 residues. Germline assignment: CDR1 MDHEN and CDR2 SYDVKM. CDR3 protein: CTSFEQGNNQPQHF. The CDR3 DNA reads as TGTACCAGCTTCGAACAGGGCAACAATCAGCCCCAGCATTTT.

In this sample, this clonotype turned up many times. The chain is built from TRBV10-3 and TRBJ2-4, with D possibly TRBD1 on 6 matching bases. This CDR3 has 14 residues. V gave up 0 bases and J gave up 7 bases, with 10 bases separating them. The V gene's germline CDR1 is ENHRY and CDR2 SYGVKD. This CDR3 reads CAISESPDRNIQYF. DNA of the CDR3: TGTGCCATCAGTGAGTCCCCCGACAGGAACATTCAGTACTTC.

This clonotype has at least ten counts. The chain employs TRBV5-4 and TRBJ2-7; 7 bases match TRBD2. Looked up from germline, CDR1 is SGHNT and CDR2 is YYREEE (reference sequence). Trimming took 4 bases from V and 7 from J; bases not matched to a gene: 11. CDR3 length equals 14 residues. The CDR3 protein is CASSPGGREGEQYF. DNA of the CDR3: TGTGCCAGCAGCCCCGGGGGAAGGGAGGGAGAGCAGTACTTC. Drawing the rest from reference TRBV5-4 and TRBJ2-7, the complete variable domain is ETGVTQSPTHLIKTRGQQVTLRCSSQSGHNTVSWYQQALGQGPQFIFQYYREEENGRGNFPPRFSGLQFPNYSSELNVNALELDDSALYLCASSPGGREGEQYFGPGTRLTVT.

This clonotype was recorded at least ten times. Here the CDR3 DNA reads TGCAGTGCTGCGCCCAGCACAGATACGCAGTATTTT. Amino acids: CSAAPSTDTQYF. The chain recombines TRBV20-1 with TRBJ2-3, with unresolved D. The CDR3 is made up of 12 amino acids. Looked up from germline, CDR1 is DFQATT and CDR2 is SNEGSKA (reference sequence). Trimming cost V 5 bases and J 0 bases, with 6 bases left between them.

At least ten counts were recorded for this clonotype. This rearrangement joins TRBV11-2 to TRBJ2-1, with D possibly matching TRBD2 (5 bases). This CDR3 is built from 16 residues. Germline V gene sequence: CDR1 SGHAT, CDR2 FQNNGV. Trimming removed 3 bases from V and 0 bases from J, with 12 bases in between. The CDR3 region is CASSFEGLSSYNEQFF. In DNA form, the CDR3 reads TGTGCCAGCAGCTTCGAAGGACTTAGCTCCTACAATGAGCAGTTCTTC.

This clonotype was observed at least ten times. The rearrangement uses TRBV29-1 and TRBJ2-5, with D unresolved. The V gene lost 7 bases and the J gene lost 5 bases, with 11 bases spanning the gap. Germline loops: CDR1 SQVTM, CDR2 ANQGSEA. The CDR3 covers 11 residues. CDR3 bases: TGCAGCGCCCTAGGGTATGAGACCCAGTACTTC. Its translation is CSALGYETQYF.

Many counts were recorded for this clonotype. The chain has TRBV4-1 and TRBJ2-7; 10 bases fit TRBD1. The trim removed 4 bases at V and 5 bases at J, leaving 11 bases unmatched. Germline CDR1 reads MGHRA; CDR2 reads YSYEKL. CDR3 length: 16 amino acids. As DNA, the CDR3 is TGCGCCAGCAGCCCTAGACCGACAGGGGGCTACAACGAGCAGTACTTC. This codes for CASSPRPTGGYNEQYF.